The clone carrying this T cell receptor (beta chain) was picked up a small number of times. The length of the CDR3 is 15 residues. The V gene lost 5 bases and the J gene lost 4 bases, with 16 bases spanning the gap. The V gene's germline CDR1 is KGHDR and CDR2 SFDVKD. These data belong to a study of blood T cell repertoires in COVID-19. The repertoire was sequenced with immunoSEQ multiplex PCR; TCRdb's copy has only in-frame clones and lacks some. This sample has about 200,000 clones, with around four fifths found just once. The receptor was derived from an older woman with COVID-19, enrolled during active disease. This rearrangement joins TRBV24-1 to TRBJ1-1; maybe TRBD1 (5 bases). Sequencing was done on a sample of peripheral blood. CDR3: CATSGQGIRGTEAFF. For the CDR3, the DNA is TGTGCCACCAGTGGTCAGGGTATTAGAGGCACTGAAGCTTTCTTT.